Listed below are T cell receptor beta chains from one sample, sequenced in a study of blood T cell repertoires in COVID-19. Using immunoSEQ multiplex PCR, the repertoire was profiled, and TCRdb retains in-frame clones only, with some absent. This sample has 190,000 or so clones, with about 90% found just once. Sequencing was performed on PBMCs or T cells enriched from blood (not recorded which). The receptors were gathered from a woman in her twenties or thirties who had recovered from COVID-19. Each CDR3 is given with its conserved first and last residue. A D gene is named only where the DNA matches it firmly. Clone size is stated in some rows and not others, as once, few, many or a class when expanded.

clone size	V gene	J gene	D gene	CDR3 DNA	CDR3 protein
once	TRBV19	TRBJ1-5	NA	TGTGCCAGTAGTACCCGGGAGGGCTATAGCAATCAGCCCCAGCATTTT	CASSTREGYSNQPQHF
NA	TRBV11-2	TRBJ2-1	TRBD2	TGTGCCAGCAGCTTATTGATTGGGAGCGGGGGGACTTCGATCTTC	CASSLLIGSGGTSIF
NA	TRBV19	TRBJ1-1	NA	TGTGCCAGTAGTATTCAGGGCTGGGACACTGAAGCTTTCTTT	CASSIQGWDTEAFF
NA	TRBV30	TRBJ1-6	NA	TGTGCCTGGACGGGACAAGTAAATTCACCCCTCCACTTT	CAWTGQVNSPLHF
NA	TRBV7-9	TRBJ2-5	NA	TGTGCCAGCAGCGTCCGCAGCGGGACACATCAAGAGACCCAGTACTTC	CASSVRSGTHQETQYF
NA	TRBV7-6	TRBJ2-2	TRBD2	TGTGCCAGCAGCTTCGTAACGGGAGGGTCCGGAACCGGGGAGCTGTTTTTT	CASSFVTGGSGTGELFF
NA	TRBV5-1	TRBJ1-1	NA	TGCGCCAGCAGCTTACAAACAGAGAACACTGAAGCTTTCTTT	CASSLQTENTEAFF
few	TRBV6-5	TRBJ2-1	TRBD2	TGTGCCAGCAGCGCTCGGACTAGCGGGAGTTGGAAGTTCTTC	CASSARTSGSWKFF
NA	TRBV19	TRBJ1-2	NA	TGTGCCAGTAGTATCGATGCAGGAAACTATGGCTACACCTTC	CASSIDAGNYGYTF
NA	TRBV30	TRBJ2-5	NA	TGTGCCTGGAGTGTACCGGGACATGAGACCCAGTACTTC	CAWSVPGHETQYF
once	TRBV9	TRBJ2-1	NA	TGTGCCAGCAGCGTTACAGATAATGAGCAGTTCTTC	CASSVTDNEQFF
NA	TRBV11-3	TRBJ2-7	TRBD1	TGTGCCAGCAGCTTTTCCGGGACAGGGGCCTACGAGCAGTACTTC	CASSFSGTGAYEQYF
NA	TRBV6-5	TRBJ2-5	TRBD2	TGTGCCAGCAGTTCGCGACTAGCGGGAGGTAATAGCCAGTACTTC	CASSSRLAGGNSQYF
NA	TRBV16	TRBJ1-5	NA	TGTGCCAGCAGCCCAGACAGCCCCAAAGAACCCCAGCATTTT	CASSPDSPKEPQHF
NA	TRBV10-3	TRBJ2-7	NA	TGTGCCACGCGTGACACCTACGAGCAGTACTTC	CATRDTYEQYF
NA	TRBV7-9	TRBJ2-3	TRBD1	TGTGCCAGCAGCCCGCATCGACAGGGTTTGCGCACAGATACGCAGTATTTT	CASSPHRQGLRTDTQYF
few	TRBV9	TRBJ2-3	NA	TGTGCCAGCAGCCCTAGATTCAGACAGGGAGGCATCACAGATACGCAGTATTTT	CASSPRFRQGGITDTQYF
NA	TRBV6-2/TRBV6-3	TRBJ1-1	NA	TGTGCCAGCAGTTCCAAAATACAGGGCTCGGGCACTGAAGCTTTCTTT	CASSSKIQGSGTEAFF
NA	TRBV11-1	TRBJ1-4	TRBD1	TGTGCCAGCAGCCAGGGACAGATGAATGAAAAACTGTTTTTT	CASSQGQMNEKLFF
NA	TRBV6-4	TRBJ2-1	NA	TGTGCCAACCCGGACAGACACGCCTCCAATGAGCAGTTCTTC	CANPDRHASNEQFF
once	TRBV7-8	TRBJ1-3	TRBD1	TGTGCAATACAGGGGGGAAACACCATATATTTT	CAIQGGNTIYF
NA	TRBV6-5	TRBJ2-5	TRBD2	TGTGCCAGCAGCCGGACTAGCGGGCGGCGGGAGACCCAGTACTTC	CASSRTSGRRETQYF
NA	TRBV11-3	TRBJ1-1	TRBD1	TGTGCCAGCAGCCTCTCGGACAGGGTGAACACTGAAGCTTTCTTT	CASSLSDRVNTEAFF